This is a list of T cell receptor beta chains from one sample in a study of blood T cell repertoires in COVID-19. The method was immunoSEQ multiplex PCR; TCRdb's version includes in-frame clones alone and lacks a portion of them. There are approximately 89,000 clones in the sample; roughly 80% occur only once, and roughly 50% lies in the top ten. The sequencing sample was made of peripheral blood. These receptors were taken from a human donor in a cohort sampled during active COVID-19. The CDR3 runs from the conserved cysteine through the conserved F or W. The order of the fields is V gene, J gene, D gene, clone size, CDR3 protein, CDR3 DNA. D genes are given only for firm matches. Some rows have no size entry. The others give once, few or many, or a class for an expanded clone.

TRBV21-1	TRBJ2-5	-	-	CASSKELVYIFSGGLETQYF	TGTGCCAGCAGCAAAGAATTGGTGTATATCTTCAGTGGGGGGTTGGAGACCCAGTACTTC
TRBV2	TRBJ1-6	TRBD1	-	CASSTRQGPRSPLHF	TGTGCCAGCAGTACCCGACAGGGGCCAAGGTCACCCCTCCACTTT
TRBV4-1	TRBJ2-7	TRBD1	-	CASSSQTGRHEQYF	TGCGCCAGCAGCTCTCAGACAGGGCGGCACGAGCAGTACTTC
TRBV28	TRBJ2-3	TRBD1	-	CASSPVSTGVGTDTQYF	TGTGCCAGCAGTCCTGTCTCAACAGGGGTCGGTACAGATACGCAGTATTTT
TRBV12-3/TRBV12-4	TRBJ2-7	TRBD2	-	CASSLASGNEQYF	TGTGCCAGCAGTTTAGCTAGCGGGAACGAGCAGTACTTC
TRBV7-9	TRBJ2-5	TRBD1	-	CASSSLRGQGLQETQYF	TGTGCCAGCAGTTCACTACGGGGACAGGGGCTTCAAGAGACCCAGTACTTC
TRBV27	TRBJ2-3	-	-	CASSVLAGTDTQYF	TGTGCCAGCAGTGTCCTAGCTGGCACAGATACGCAGTATTTT
TRBV4-3	TRBJ2-7	TRBD2	-	CASSQDTSGTYEQYF	TGCGCCAGCAGCCAAGATACTAGCGGGACCTACGAGCAGTACTTC
TRBV5-1	TRBJ2-7	TRBD1	-	CASSFSPDRGRGEQYF	TGCGCCAGCAGCTTTTCGCCCGACAGGGGGAGAGGCGAGCAGTACTTC
TRBV7-3	TRBJ2-1	-	-	CASSWSSGGSYNEQFF	TGTGCCAGCAGCTGGTCTTCCGGAGGCTCCTACAATGAGCAGTTCTTC
TRBV6-2/TRBV6-3	TRBJ2-1	TRBD2	-	CASSFLAGPSDEQFF	TGTGCCAGCAGTTTTCTAGCGGGCCCTAGCGATGAGCAGTTCTTC
TRBV7-9	TRBJ1-1	TRBD1	once	CASSSGQGNTEAFF	TGTGCCAGCAGCTCCGGACAGGGGAACACTGAAGCTTTCTTT
TRBV4-3	TRBJ2-7	TRBD2	few	CASSQGAVAGSYEQYF	TGCGCCAGCAGCCAAGGCGCTGTAGCGGGGTCCTACGAGCAGTACTTC
TRBV3-1/TRBV3-2	TRBJ2-7	TRBD2	-	CASSQFTSGSYEQYF	TGTGCCAGCAGCCAATTTACTAGCGGGAGTTACGAGCAGTACTTC
TRBV7-2	TRBJ1-2	-	-	CASSFTRQVNYGYTF	TGTGCCAGCAGCTTTACCCGCCAGGTGAACTATGGCTACACCTTC
TRBV4-2	TRBJ2-1	TRBD2	-	CASSPRLAGVGYEQFF	TGTGCCAGCAGCCCCCGTTTAGCGGGAGTTGGGTATGAGCAGTTCTTC
TRBV15	TRBJ1-6	-	-	CATSLTGGPGYNSPLHF	TGTGCCACCAGCTTGACGGGGGGGCCAGGGTATAATTCACCCCTCCACTTT
TRBV7-2	TRBJ2-3	TRBD2	-	CASSIASGSYTDTQYF	TGTGCCAGCAGCATAGCTAGCGGGAGTTACACAGATACGCAGTATTTT
TRBV19	TRBJ2-7	TRBD1	-	CASGRGTGGVEQYF	TGTGCCAGTGGGAGGGGGACAGGGGGCGTCGAGCAGTACTTC
TRBV4-3	TRBJ1-2	TRBD1	-	CASSQDFGDSYGYTF	TGCGCCAGCAGCCAAGATTTCGGGGACAGCTATGGCTACACCTTC